The next 8 T cell receptor beta chains were all read from a single sample in a study of cytomegalovirus exposure and HLA in healthy donors. 13 Jbeta primers and 60 Vbeta primers were used for the PCR. Method: immunoSEQ multiplex PCR; TCRdb's copy keeps in-frame clones and lacks some. This sample's table reports roughly 40,000 clones. The sequenced sample consisted of PBMCs. The receptors stem from a male donor in good health and CMV-seronegative.

The J gene is TRBJ2-5, the V gene TRBV15, with TRBD2 matching 7 bases. The CDR3 extends over 14 amino acids. J was trimmed by 7 bases and V by 5 bases; bases with no gene match: 10. Per germline, CDR1 LNHNV and CDR2 YYDKDF (reference sequence). DNA of the CDR3: TGTGCCACCAGCCCGACTAGCCTAATGGGGACCCAGTACTTC. Amino acid sequence: CATSPTSLMGTQYF.

The chain uses TRBV9 and TRBJ2-3; tentative D call: TRBD2 (6 bases). The CDR3 length is 14 residues. CDR1 SGDLS and CDR2 YYNGEE come from the germline V gene. The V end was cut by 0 bases, the J end by 6 bases, with 11 bases between. This CDR3 is CASSVGDSADTQYF. As DNA, the CDR3 is TGTGCCAGCAGCGTAGGGGACTCCGCGGATACGCAGTATTTT.

This sequence joins TRBV28 and TRBJ2-7; 9 bases fit TRBD1. This CDR3 region has 13 residues. V lost 6 bases and J lost 5; bases outside the gene matches: 5. Germline CDR1 and CDR2: MDHEN and SYDVKM. For the CDR3, the DNA is TGTGCCAGCAGGCCGGGACAGGGAAACGAGCAGTACTTC. It specifies CASRPGQGNEQYF.

This chain joins TRBV10-1 and TRBJ2-3; D uncertain. Germline V gene lookup returns CDR1 WNHNN and CDR2 SYGVQD (reference sequence). V gave up 8 bases and J gave up 0 bases, with 9 bases separating them. This CDR3 has 13 residues. CDR3 DNA: TGCGCCAGCTCAGACATAAGCACAGATACGCAGTATTTT. It specifies CASSDISTDTQYF.

The chain carries TRBV19 and TRBJ1-2, with 10 bases fitting TRBD1. Germline V gene sequence: CDR1 LNHDA, CDR2 SQIVND (reference sequence). This CDR3 is built from 14 residues. V trimming: 6 bases; J trimming: 3 bases; junction bases outside the gene matches: 4. The CDR3: CASSPTGGYYGYTF. CDR3 bases: TGTGCCAGTAGCCCGACAGGGGGCTACTATGGCTACACCTTC.

The chain links TRBV10-1 to TRBJ2-7, with TRBD2 matching 8 bases. Looked up from germline, CDR1 is WNHNN and CDR2 is SYGVQD (reference sequence). The CDR3 has 16 residues. With 11 bases clipped from V and 3 bases from J, the junction kept 18 bases outside the gene matches. The DNA of the CDR3 is TGCGCCGATGGCCAAGGGGTCAGCGGGAGTGGCTACGAGCAGTACTTC. This sequence encodes CADGQGVSGSGYEQYF.

The chain recombines TRBV30 with TRBJ1-3; D gene unclear. The ends were cut back, 0 bases at V and 4 bases at J, with 7 bases in the middle. Germline CDR1 and CDR2: GTSNPN and SVGIG (reference sequence). The CDR3 has 13 residues. CDR3 region: CAWSVGGGNTIYF. In DNA form, the CDR3 reads TGTGCCTGGAGTGTTGGCGGGGGAAACACCATATATTTT.

The rearrangement links TRBV5-1 to TRBJ2-5, with D possibly being TRBD1 (6 bases). Per germline, CDR1 SGHRS and CDR2 YFSETQ. Trimming removed 1 base from V and 0 bases from J, with 19 bases in between. This CDR3 region has 18 residues. The CDR3 DNA follows: TGCGCCAGCAGCTTGAGAGACAGGATCTTTATTCACCAAGAGACCCAGTACTTC. Its translation is CASSLRDRIFIHQETQYF.